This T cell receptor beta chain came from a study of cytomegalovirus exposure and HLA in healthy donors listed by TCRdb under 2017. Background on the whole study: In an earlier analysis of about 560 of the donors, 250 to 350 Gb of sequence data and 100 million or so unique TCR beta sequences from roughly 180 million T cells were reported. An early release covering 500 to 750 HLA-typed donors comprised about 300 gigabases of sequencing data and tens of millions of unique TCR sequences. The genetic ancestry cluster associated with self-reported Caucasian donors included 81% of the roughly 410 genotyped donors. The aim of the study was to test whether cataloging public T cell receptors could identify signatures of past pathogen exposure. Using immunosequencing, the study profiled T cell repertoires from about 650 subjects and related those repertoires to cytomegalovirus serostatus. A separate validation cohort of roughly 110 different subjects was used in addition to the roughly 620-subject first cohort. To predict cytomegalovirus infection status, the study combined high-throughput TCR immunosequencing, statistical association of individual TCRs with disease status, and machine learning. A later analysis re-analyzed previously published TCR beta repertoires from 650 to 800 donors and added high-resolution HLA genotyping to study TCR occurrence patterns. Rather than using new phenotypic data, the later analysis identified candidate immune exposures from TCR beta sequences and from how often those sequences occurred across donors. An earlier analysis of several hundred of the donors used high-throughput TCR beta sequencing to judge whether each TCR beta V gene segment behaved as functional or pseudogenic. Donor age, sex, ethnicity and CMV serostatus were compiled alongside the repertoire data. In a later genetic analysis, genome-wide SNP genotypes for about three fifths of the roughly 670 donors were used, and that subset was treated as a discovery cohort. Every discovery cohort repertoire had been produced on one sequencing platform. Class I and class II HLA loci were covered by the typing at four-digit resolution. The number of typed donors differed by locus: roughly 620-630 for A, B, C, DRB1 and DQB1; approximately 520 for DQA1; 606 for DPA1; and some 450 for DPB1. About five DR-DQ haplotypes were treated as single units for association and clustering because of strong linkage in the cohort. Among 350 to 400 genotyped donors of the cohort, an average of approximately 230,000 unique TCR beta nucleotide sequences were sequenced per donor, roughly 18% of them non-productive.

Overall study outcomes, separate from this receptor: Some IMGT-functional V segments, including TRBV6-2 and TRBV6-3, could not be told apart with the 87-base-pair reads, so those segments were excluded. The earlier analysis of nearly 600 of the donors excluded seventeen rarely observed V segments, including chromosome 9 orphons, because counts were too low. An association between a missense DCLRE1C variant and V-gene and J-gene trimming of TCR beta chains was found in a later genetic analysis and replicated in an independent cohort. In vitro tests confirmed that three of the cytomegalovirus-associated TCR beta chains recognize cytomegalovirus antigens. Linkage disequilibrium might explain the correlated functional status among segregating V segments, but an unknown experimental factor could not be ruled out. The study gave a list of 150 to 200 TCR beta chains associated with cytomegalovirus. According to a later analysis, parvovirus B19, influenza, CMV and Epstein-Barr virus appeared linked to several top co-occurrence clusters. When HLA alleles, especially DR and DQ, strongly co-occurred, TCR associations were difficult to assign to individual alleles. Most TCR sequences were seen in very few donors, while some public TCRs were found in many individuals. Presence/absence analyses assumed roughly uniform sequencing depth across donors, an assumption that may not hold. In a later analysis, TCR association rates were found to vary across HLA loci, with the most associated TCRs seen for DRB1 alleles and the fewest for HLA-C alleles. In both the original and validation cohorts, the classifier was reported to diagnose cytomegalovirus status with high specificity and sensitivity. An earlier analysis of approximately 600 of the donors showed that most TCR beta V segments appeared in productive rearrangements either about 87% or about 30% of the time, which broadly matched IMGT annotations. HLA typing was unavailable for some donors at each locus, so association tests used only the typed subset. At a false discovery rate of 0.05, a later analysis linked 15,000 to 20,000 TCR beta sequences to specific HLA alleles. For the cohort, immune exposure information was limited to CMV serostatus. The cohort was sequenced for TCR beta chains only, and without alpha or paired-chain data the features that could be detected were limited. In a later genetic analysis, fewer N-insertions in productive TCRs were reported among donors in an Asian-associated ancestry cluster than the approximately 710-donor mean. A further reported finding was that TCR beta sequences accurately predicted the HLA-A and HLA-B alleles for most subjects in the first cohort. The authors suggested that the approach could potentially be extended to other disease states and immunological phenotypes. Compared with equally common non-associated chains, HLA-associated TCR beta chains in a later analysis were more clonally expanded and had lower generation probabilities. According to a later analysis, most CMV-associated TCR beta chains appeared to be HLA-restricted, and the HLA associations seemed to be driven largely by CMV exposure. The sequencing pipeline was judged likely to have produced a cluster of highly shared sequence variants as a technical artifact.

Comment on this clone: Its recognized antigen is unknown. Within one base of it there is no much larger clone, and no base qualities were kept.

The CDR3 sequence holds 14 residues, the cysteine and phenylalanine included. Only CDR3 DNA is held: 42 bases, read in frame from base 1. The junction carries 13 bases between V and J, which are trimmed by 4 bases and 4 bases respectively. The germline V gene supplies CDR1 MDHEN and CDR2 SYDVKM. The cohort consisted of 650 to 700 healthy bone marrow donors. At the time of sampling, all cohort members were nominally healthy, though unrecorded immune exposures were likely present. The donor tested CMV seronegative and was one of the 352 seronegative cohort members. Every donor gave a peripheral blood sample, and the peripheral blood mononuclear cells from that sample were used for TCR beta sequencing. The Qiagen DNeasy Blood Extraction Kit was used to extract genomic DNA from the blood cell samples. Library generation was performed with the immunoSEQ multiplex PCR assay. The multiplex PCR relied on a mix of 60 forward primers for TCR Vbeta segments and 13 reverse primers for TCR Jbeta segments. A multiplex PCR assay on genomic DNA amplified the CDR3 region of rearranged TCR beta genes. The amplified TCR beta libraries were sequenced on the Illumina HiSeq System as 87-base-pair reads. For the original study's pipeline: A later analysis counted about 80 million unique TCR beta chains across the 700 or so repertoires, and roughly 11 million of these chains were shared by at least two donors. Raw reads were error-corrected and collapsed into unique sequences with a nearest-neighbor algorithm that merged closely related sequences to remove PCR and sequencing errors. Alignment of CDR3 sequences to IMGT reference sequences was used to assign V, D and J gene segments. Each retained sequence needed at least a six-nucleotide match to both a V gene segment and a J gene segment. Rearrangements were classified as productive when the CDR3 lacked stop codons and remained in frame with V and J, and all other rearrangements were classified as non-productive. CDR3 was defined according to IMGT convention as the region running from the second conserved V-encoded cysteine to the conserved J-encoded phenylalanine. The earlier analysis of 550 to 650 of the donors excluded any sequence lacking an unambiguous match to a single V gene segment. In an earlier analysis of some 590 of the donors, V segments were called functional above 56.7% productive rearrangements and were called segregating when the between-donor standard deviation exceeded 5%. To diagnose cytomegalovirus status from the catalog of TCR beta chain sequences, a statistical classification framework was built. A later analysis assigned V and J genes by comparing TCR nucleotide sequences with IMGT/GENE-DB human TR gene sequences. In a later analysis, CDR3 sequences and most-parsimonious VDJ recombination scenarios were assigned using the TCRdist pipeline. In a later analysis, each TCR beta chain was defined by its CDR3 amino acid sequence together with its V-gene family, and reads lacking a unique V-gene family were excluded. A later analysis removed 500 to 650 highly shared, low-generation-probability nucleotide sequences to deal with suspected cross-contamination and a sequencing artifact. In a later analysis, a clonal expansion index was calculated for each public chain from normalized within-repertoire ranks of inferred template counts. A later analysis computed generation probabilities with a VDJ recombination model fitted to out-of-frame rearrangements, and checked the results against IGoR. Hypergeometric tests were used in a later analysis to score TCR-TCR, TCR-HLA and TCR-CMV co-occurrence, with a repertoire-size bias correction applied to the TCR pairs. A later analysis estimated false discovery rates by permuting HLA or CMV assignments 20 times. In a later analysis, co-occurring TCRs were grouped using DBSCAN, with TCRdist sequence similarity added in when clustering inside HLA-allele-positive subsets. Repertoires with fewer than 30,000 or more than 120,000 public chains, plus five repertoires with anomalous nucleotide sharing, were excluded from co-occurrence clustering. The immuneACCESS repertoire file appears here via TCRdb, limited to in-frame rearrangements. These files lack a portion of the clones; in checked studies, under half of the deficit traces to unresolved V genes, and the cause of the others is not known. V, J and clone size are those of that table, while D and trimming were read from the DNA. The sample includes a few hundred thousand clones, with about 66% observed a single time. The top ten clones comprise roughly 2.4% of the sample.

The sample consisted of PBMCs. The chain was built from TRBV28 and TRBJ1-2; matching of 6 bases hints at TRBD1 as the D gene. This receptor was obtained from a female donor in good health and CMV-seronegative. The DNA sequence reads TGTGCCAGCAGTTCCCGTCCAGGGGTCTATGGCTACACCTTC. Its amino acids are CASSSRPGVYGYTF.